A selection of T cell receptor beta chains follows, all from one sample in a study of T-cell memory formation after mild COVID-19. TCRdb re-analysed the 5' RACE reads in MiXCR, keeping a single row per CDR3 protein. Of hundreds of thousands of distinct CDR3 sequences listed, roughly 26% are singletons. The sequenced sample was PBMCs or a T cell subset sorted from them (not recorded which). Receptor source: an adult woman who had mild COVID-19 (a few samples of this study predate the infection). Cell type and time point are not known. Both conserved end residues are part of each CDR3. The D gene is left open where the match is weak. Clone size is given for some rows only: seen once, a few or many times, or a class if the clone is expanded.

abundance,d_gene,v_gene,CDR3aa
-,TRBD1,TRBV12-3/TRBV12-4,CASSARQGGTDTQYF
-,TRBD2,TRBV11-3,CASSPGTSFNEQFF
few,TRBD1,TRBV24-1,CATSDLKATGEDEQYF
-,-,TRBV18,CASSPPAVTNTGELFF
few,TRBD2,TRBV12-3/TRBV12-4,CASSNPQAGPYNEQFF
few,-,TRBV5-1,CASSLMLEAPVQFF
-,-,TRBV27,CASSYGAGGNQPQHF
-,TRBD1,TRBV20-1,CSALPWTGTSYEQYF
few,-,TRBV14,CASMGRSNQPQHF
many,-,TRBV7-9,CASRTPKWGTEAFF
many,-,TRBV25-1,CASSAGSYEQYF
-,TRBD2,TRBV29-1,CSVGTSGGADTQYF
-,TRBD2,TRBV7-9,CASSLAAGDGDTQYF
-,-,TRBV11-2,CASSLATNIQYF
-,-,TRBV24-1,CATSGAGAYNEQFF
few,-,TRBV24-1,CATSDLTGHLSYEQYF
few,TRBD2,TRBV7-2,CASPTSGVNTGELFF
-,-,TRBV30,CAWSVRQGLSGRRTDTQYF
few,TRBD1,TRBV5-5,CASSLRSSQGIFYEQYF
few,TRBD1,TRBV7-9,CASSGDRGERETQYF
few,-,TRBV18,CASSPRVRRNPYEQYF
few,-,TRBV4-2,CASTISGTDTQYF
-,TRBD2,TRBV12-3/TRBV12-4,CASSLRVAGLGETQYF
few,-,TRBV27,CASSFRGGFSDTQYF
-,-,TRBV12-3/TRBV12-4,CASSPIWYEQYF
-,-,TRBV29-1,CSVDRRETQYF
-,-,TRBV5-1,CASSLITGKQETQYF
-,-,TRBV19,CASTPGDQEVDTQYF
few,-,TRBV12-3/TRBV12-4,CASSAPPGGYTDTQYF
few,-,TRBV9,CASSVPGGDLRDGYTF
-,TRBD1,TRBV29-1,CSVRQGFLLEQYF
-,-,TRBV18,CASSHLEGANVLTF
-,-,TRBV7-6,CASSAASTEVFF
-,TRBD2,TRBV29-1,CSVAVSGSLKYF
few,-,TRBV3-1,CASSPTGGRYPLSTDTQYF
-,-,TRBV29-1,CSATRTNEKLFF
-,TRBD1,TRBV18,CASSSEGQGAGYTF
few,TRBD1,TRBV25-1,CASSEWGTGGYEQYF
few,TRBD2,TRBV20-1,CSASGTSGYEQYF
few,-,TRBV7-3,CASSLGTGGPNSYEQYF
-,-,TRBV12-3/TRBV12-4,CASKGSGQPQHF
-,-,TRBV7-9,CASSYAMNTEAFF
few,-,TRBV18,CASSPPSARFHTDTQYF
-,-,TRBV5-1,CASSLLRDTETQYF
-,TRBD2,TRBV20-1,CSADRELAGGPDTQYF